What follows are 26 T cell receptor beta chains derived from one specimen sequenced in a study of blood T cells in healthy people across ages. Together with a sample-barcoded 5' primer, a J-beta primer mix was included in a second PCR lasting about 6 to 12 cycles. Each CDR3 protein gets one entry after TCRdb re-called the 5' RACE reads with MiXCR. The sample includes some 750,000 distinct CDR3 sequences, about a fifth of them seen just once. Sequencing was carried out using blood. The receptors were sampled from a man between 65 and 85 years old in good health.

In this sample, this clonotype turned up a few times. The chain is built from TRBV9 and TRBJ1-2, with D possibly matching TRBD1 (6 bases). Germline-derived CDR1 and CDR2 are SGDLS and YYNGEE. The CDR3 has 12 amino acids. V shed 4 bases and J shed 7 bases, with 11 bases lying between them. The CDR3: CASSPGEAGYTF. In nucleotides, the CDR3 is TGTGCCAGCAGCCCAGGGGAGGCTGGCTACACCTTC.

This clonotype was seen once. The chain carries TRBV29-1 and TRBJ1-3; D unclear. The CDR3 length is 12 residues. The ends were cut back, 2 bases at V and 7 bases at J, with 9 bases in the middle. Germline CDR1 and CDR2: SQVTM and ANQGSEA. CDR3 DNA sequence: TGCAGCGTTGAATCGTCGGGGAACACCATATATTTT. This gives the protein CSVESSGNTIYF.

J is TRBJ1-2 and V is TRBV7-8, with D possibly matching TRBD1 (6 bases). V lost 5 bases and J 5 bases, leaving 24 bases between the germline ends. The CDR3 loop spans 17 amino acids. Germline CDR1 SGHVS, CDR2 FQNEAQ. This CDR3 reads CASSRSLEGHPAYGYTF. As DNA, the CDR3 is TGTGCCAGCAGCCGAAGCCTAGAGGGACATCCTGCGTATGGCTACACCTTC.

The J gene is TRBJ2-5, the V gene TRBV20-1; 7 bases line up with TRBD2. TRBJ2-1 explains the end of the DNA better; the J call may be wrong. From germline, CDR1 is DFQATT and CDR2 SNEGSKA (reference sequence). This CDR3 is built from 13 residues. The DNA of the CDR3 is TGCAGTGCTAAAAGCGGGGTTGGCTATGAGCAGTTCTTC. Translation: CSAKSGVGYEQFF.

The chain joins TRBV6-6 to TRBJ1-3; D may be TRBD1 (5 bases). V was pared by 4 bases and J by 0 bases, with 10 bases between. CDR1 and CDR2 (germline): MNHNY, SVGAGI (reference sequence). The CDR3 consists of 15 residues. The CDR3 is CASSSRRGSGNTIYF. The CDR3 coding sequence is TGTGCCAGCAGTTCCCGGAGGGGCTCTGGAAACACCATATATTTT.

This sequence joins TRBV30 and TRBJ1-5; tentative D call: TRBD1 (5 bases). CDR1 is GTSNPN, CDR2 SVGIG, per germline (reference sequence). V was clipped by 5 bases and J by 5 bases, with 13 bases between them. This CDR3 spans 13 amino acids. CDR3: CAWAGQRDQPQHF. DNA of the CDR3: TGTGCCTGGGCGGGGCAGAGGGATCAGCCCCAGCATTTT.

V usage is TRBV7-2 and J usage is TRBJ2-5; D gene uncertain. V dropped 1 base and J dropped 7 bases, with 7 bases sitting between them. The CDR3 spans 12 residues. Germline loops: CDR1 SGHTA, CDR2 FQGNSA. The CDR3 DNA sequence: TGTGCCAGCAGCTTAGGAGTACGGACCCAGTACTTC. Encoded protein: CASSLGVRTQYF.

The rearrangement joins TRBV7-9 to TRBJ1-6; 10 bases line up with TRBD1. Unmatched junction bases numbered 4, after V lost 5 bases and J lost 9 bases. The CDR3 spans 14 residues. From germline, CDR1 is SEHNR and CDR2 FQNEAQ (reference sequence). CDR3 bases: TGTGCCAGCAGCATCGGGACAGGGGTTTCACCCCTCCACTTT. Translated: CASSIGTGVSPLHF.

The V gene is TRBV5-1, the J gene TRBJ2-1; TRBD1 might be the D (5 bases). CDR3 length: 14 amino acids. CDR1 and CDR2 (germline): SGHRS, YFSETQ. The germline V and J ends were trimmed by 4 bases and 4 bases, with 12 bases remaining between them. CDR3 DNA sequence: TGCGCCAGCAGCCAAAAGACAGAGTACAATGAGCAGTTCTTC. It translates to CASSQKTEYNEQFF.

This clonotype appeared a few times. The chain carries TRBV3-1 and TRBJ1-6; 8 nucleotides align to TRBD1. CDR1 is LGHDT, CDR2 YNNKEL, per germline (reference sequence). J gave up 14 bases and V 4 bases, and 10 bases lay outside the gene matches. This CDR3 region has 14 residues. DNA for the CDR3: TGTGCCAGCAGCCCCGGGACAGGTCGGGTAGCCCTCCACTTT. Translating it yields CASSPGTGRVALHF.

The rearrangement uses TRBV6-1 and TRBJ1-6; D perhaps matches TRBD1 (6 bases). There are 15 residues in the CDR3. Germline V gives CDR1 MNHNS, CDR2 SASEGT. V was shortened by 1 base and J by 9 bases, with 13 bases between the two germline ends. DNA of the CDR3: TGTGCCAGCAGTGAAGAGGGACAACTGGGTTCACCCCTCCACTTT. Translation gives CASSEEGQLGSPLHF.

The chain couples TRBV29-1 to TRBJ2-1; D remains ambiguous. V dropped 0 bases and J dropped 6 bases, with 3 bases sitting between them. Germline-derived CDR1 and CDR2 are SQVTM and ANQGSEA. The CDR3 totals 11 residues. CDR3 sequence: CSVEEFNEQFF. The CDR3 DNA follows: TGCAGCGTTGAAGAGTTCAATGAGCAGTTCTTC.

The CDR3: CASSPSGGSSNEKLFF. CDR3 in DNA: TGTGCCAGCAGCCCTTCAGGGGGCAGTTCTAATGAAAAACTGTTTTTT. This sequence joins TRBV7-9 and TRBJ1-4; 8 bases fit TRBD1. Germline assignment: CDR1 SEHNR and CDR2 FQNEAQ (reference sequence). J lost 3 bases, V lost 5 bases, and 8 bases had no gene match. CDR3 length: 16 amino acids.

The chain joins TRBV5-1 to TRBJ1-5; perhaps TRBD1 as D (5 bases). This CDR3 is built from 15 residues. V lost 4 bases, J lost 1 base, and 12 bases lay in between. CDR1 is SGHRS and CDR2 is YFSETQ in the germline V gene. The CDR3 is CASSPIDSSNQPQHF. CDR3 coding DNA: TGCGCCAGCAGCCCAATAGACAGCAGCAATCAGCCCCAGCATTTT.

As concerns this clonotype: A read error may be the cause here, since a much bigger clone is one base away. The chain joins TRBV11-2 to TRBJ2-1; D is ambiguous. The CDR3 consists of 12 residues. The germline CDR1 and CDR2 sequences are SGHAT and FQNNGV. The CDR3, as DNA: TGTGCCAGCAGCTTACTAGACAATGAGCAGCTCTTC. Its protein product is CASSLLDNEQLF.

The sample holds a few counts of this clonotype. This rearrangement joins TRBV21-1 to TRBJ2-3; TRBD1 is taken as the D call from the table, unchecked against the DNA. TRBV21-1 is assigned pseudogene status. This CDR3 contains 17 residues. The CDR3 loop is CASSPGDGAPHGDTQYF. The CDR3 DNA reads TGTGCCAGCAGCCCAGGAGACGGGGCCCCACACGGAGATACGCAGTATTTT.

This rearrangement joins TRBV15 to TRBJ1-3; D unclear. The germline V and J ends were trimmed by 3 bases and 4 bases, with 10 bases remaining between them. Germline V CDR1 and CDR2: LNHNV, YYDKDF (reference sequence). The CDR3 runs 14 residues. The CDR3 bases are TGTGCCACCAGCAGTTATCAAGCGGGAAACACCATATATTTT. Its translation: CATSSYQAGNTIYF.

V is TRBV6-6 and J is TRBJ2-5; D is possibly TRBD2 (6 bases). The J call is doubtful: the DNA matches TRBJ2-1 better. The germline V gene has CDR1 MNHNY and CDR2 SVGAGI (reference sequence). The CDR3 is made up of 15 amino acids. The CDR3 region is CASSYGATGDNEQFF. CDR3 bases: TGTGCCAGCAGTTACGGAGCAACGGGAGATAATGAGCAGTTCTTC.

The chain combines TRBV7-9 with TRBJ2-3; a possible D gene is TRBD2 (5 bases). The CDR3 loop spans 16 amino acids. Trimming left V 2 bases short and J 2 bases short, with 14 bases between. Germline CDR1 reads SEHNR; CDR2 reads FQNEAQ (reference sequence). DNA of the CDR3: TGTGCCAGCAGCTTAAGGGCTAGCTTACCCACAGATACGCAGTATTTT. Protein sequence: CASSLRASLPTDTQYF.

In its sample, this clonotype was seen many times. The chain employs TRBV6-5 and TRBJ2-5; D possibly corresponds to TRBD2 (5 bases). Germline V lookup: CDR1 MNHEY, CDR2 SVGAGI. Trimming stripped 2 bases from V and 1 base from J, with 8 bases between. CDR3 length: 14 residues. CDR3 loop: CASSYREGQETQYF. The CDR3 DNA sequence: TGTGCCAGCAGTTACCGTGAGGGCCAAGAGACCCAGTACTTC.

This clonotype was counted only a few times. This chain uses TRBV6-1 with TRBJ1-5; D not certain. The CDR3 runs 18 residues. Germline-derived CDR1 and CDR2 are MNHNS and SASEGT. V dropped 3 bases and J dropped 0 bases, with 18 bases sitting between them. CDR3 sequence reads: CASSERASAWYSNQPQHF. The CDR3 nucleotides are TGTGCCAGCAGTGAGAGGGCCAGCGCGTGGTATAGCAATCAGCCCCAGCATTTT.

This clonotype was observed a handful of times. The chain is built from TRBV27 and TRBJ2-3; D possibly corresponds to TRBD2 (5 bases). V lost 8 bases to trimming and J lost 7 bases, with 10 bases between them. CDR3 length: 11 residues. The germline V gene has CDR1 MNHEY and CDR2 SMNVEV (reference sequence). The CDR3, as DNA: TGTGCCAGCCGGGGTCGGTATACGCAGTATTTT. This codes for CASRGRYTQYF.

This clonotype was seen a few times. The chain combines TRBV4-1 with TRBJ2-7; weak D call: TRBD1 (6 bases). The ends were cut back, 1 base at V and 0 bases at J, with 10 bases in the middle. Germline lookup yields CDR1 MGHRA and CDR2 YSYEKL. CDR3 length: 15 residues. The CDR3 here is CASSQVETGSYEQYF. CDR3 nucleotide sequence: TGCGCCAGCAGCCAAGTCGAGACAGGCTCCTACGAGCAGTACTTC.

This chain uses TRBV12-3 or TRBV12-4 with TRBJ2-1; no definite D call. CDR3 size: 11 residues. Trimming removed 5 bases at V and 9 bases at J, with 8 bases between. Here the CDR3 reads CASSAFGEQFF. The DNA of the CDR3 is TGTGCCAGCAGTGCGTTCGGTGAGCAGTTCTTC.

CDR3 DNA sequence: TGTGCCACCAGTGACAACAGGGGGCAATTCAACATTCAGTACTTC. Residues: CATSDNRGQFNIQYF. The J gene is TRBJ2-4, the V gene TRBV24-1; 9 bases align to TRBD1. Germline trimming cut 4 bases from V and 7 bases from J; bases unmatched to any gene: 7. The CDR3 is 15 residues long. Germline V gives CDR1 KGHDR, CDR2 SFDVKD.

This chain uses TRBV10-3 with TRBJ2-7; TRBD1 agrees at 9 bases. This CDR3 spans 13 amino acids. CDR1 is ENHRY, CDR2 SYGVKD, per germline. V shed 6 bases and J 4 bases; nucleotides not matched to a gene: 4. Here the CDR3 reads CAIRTGGFYEQYF. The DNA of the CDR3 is TGTGCCATCAGGACAGGGGGTTTTTACGAGCAGTACTTC.